The 23 T cell receptor beta chains in this list originate from one sample, sequenced in a study of T cells in Graves' hyperthyroidism and ophthalmopathy. TCR beta CDR3 regions were amplified from RNA transcripts. HTBI primers were used for first-round RT-PCR of the TCR CDR3. Each CDR3 protein gets one entry after TCRdb re-called the multiplex PCR reads with MiXCR. The repertoire consists of hundreds of thousands of distinct CDR3 sequences, with around 16% occurring once and the leading ten covering approximately 30%. The sequencing sample was made of blood. The origin of the receptors is a woman between 18 and 30 years old with Graves' hyperthyroidism that later progressed to Graves' ophthalmopathy.

V and J are TRBV9 and TRBJ2-1, with TRBD2 identical over 8 bases. Germline assignment: CDR1 SGDLS and CDR2 YYNGEE. There are 16 residues in the CDR3. The junction had 10 bases not matched to a gene; V was cut back by 4 bases and J by 4 bases. DNA of the CDR3: TGTGCCAGCAGCCTCAGCCAAGCGGGAGCTTACAATGAGCAGTTCTTC. Translation gives CASSLSQAGAYNEQFF.

In this sample, this clonotype turned up many times. The CDR3 loop is CASSLGGSGAGELFF. The CDR3 bases are TGTGCCAGCAGTTTAGGCGGGAGCGGAGCCGGGGAGCTGTTTTTT. The chain employs TRBV28 and TRBJ2-2, with 7 bases that match TRBD2. V was pared by 2 bases and J by 6 bases, with 6 bases of the junction left unmatched. The length of the CDR3 is 15 residues. The germline gives CDR1 MDHEN, CDR2 SYDVKM.

The V call is TRBV15, the J call TRBJ2-7; D is perhaps TRBD1 (5 bases). Germline V gene sequence: CDR1 LNHNV, CDR2 YYDKDF (reference sequence). The CDR3 is 15 amino acids. V was trimmed by 3 bases and J by 0 bases, leaving 12 bases between them. The CDR3 DNA sequence: TGTGCCACCAGCAGTATTACAGGTCCCTCCTACGAGCAGTACTTC. This encodes CATSSITGPSYEQYF.

V usage is TRBV20-1 and J usage is TRBJ2-3; no clear D. CDR3 length: 13 residues. V dropped 2 bases and J dropped 5 bases, with 11 bases sitting between them. CDR1 is DFQATT and CDR2 is SNEGSKA in the germline V gene (reference sequence). CDR3 loop: CSARRSPGDTQYF. The DNA for the CDR3 is TGCAGTGCTAGAAGGTCTCCGGGAGATACGCAGTATTTT.

This clonotype was counted ten times or more. This chain connects TRBV2 to TRBJ2-2; 10 bases agree with TRBD2. The J segment lost 3 bases and the V segment lost 0 bases, leaving 10 bases of the junction unmatched. The CDR3 covers 19 residues. CDR1 is SNHLY and CDR2 is FYNNEI in the germline V gene. As DNA, the CDR3 is TGTGCCAGCAGTGAAGCGCAGTGGCTAGCGGGAGCGGACACCGGGGAGCTGTTTTTT. This codes for CASSEAQWLAGADTGELFF.

This clonotype was counted ten times or more. The chain joins TRBV12-3 or TRBV12-4 to TRBJ1-2; 8 bases map to TRBD1. CDR3 size: 15 residues. The J segment lost 8 bases and the V segment lost 7 bases, leaving 15 bases of the junction unmatched. The CDR3 DNA sequence: TGTGCCAGCAATTCAGGGGGCTTTCCCACTCGCGGCTACACCTTC. This codes for CASNSGGFPTRGYTF.

The chain is built from TRBV28 and TRBJ1-2, with 11 bases aligning to TRBD1. Germline V gene sequence: CDR1 MDHEN, CDR2 SYDVKM. The CDR3 loop spans 13 amino acids. J was trimmed by 11 bases and V by 4 bases; bases with no gene match: 6. CDR3 DNA: TGTGCCAGCAGTTCGACCGGGACAGGGGGGTACACCTTC. This encodes CASSSTGTGGYTF.

This clonotype was detected ten times or more. This chain links TRBV15 with TRBJ1-2, with 7 bases aligning to TRBD1. Germline lookup yields CDR1 LNHNV and CDR2 YYDKDF (reference sequence). The CDR3 totals 13 residues. The trim removed 3 bases at V and 4 bases at J, leaving 2 bases unmatched. The CDR3 spells CATSRTGTYGYTF. In DNA form, the CDR3 reads TGTGCCACCAGCAGGACAGGGACCTATGGCTACACCTTC.

The chain joins TRBV15 to TRBJ1-2, with a possible D match to TRBD1 (6 bases). V lost 1 base and J 6 bases, leaving 12 bases between the germline ends. CDR3 size: 14 residues. Germline CDR1 and CDR2: LNHNV and YYDKDF (reference sequence). The CDR3 nucleotides read TGTGCCACCAGCAGAGTAGGGCAGGGGCATGGCTACACCTTC. This encodes CATSRVGQGHGYTF.

This clonotype was observed a handful of times. V and J are TRBV28 and TRBJ2-5; D not resolved. The CDR3 is 11 residues long. Trimming pared 5 bases from V and 3 bases from J, leaving 4 bases between. Germline V gene sequence: CDR1 MDHEN, CDR2 SYDVKM. This CDR3 is CASSHKETQYF. CDR3 sequence (DNA): TGTGCCAGCAGTCACAAAGAGACCCAGTACTTC.

In its sample, this clonotype was seen many times. The J gene is TRBJ2-3, the V gene TRBV4-1, with TRBD2 matching 10 bases. V gave up 4 bases and J gave up 1 base; unmatched junction bases: 2. The CDR3 loop spans 15 amino acids. Per the germline V gene, CDR1 is MGHRA and CDR2 is YSYEKL. The CDR3 sequence: CASSPSGSGTDTQYF. CDR3 in DNA: TGCGCCAGCAGCCCTAGCGGGAGTGGCACAGATACGCAGTATTTT.

The gene calls are TRBV20-1 and TRBJ1-5, with D unresolved. Germline loops: CDR1 DFQATT, CDR2 SNEGSKA (reference sequence). The CDR3 spans 14 residues. The germline V and J ends were trimmed by 3 bases and 0 bases, with 9 bases remaining between them. DNA of the CDR3: TGCAGTGCTAGGATGAGGGATAGCAATCAGCCCCAGCATTTT. It encodes CSARMRDSNQPQHF.

This clonotype was seen repeatedly, ten times or more. The chain couples TRBV6-2 or TRBV6-3 to TRBJ2-7; 14 positions agree with TRBD2. Germline-derived CDR1 and CDR2 are MNHEY and SVGEGT. This CDR3 contains 19 residues. V dropped 7 bases and J dropped 1; count of bases not matched to a gene: 15. The CDR3: CASTGLAGGRVRFSYEQYF. The CDR3 nucleotides read TGTGCCAGCACCGGACTAGCGGGAGGTAGAGTAAGGTTTTCCTACGAGCAGTACTTC.

The table lists this clonotype with many counts. This chain joins TRBV27 and TRBJ1-2, with 10 bases matching TRBD1. The CDR3 runs 15 residues. Germline V gene lookup returns CDR1 MNHEY and CDR2 SMNVEV (reference sequence). Trimming removed 2 bases from V and 8 bases from J; junction bases left unmatched: 8. The CDR3 loop reads CASSLEYGTGVGYTF. CDR3 nucleotide sequence: TGTGCCAGCAGTTTAGAGTACGGGACAGGGGTAGGCTACACCTTC.

There are many counts of this clonotype. V gene TRBV28 combines with J gene TRBJ1-6; D not resolved. This CDR3 contains 12 residues. Germline values: CDR1 MDHEN, CDR2 SYDVKM. The germline V and J ends were trimmed by 2 bases and 10 bases, with 6 bases remaining between them. In DNA, the CDR3 is TGTGCCAGCAGTTTACTCCGCTCACCCCTCCACTTT. This sequence encodes CASSLLRSPLHF.

The chain carries TRBV7-6 and TRBJ1-5; D remains unclear. Per germline, CDR1 SGHVS and CDR2 FNYEAQ. The V end lost 5 bases, the J end lost 0 bases, and 8 bases lay between the germline ends. This CDR3 spans 14 amino acids. The CDR3 spells CASSEAHSNQPQHF. CDR3 in DNA: TGTGCCAGCAGCGAGGCCCATAGCAATCAGCCCCAGCATTTT.

This clonotype was recorded many times. The CDR3 DNA reads TGCAGTGCTAGAGGGGCGGGAGCCACCTACGAGCAGTACTTC. Encoded protein: CSARGAGATYEQYF. V and J are TRBV20-1 and TRBJ2-7, with 7 bases that match TRBD2. Germline trimming cut 1 base from V and 2 bases from J; bases unmatched to any gene: 5. Germline V gene lookup returns CDR1 DFQATT and CDR2 SNEGSKA (reference sequence). There are 14 residues in the CDR3.

In this sample, this clonotype turned up a few times. The chain employs TRBV5-6 and TRBJ2-4; D is possibly TRBD1 or TRBD2 (6 bases each). V lost 7 bases to trimming and J lost 9 bases, with 20 bases between them. Looked up from germline, CDR1 is SGHDT and CDR2 is YYEEEE. The CDR3 sequence is 14 residues long. The CDR3 is CASQRLGGLVIQYF. CDR3 sequence (DNA): TGTGCCAGCCAACGATTGGGGGGCTTGGTCATTCAGTACTTC.

This clonotype has just a few counts. The gene calls are TRBV10-3 and TRBJ2-5; 7 bases fit TRBD2. This CDR3 has 14 residues. Germline assignment: CDR1 ENHRY and CDR2 SYGVKD. The V segment lost 6 bases and the J segment 0 bases; nucleotides outside the gene matches: 4. The CDR3 bases are TGTGCCATCAGCGCGGGGACTAACCAAGAGACCCAGTACTTC. This sequence encodes CAISAGTNQETQYF.

This clonotype was seen only a few times. The rearrangement links TRBV5-6 to TRBJ1-2, with D tentatively TRBD1 (6 bases). V gave up 3 bases and J gave up 0 bases, with 9 bases separating them. Germline lookup yields CDR1 SGHDT and CDR2 YYEEEE. The CDR3 has 14 residues. Here the CDR3 reads CASSWDNTNYGYTF. The CDR3 region has the DNA TGTGCCAGCAGCTGGGACAACACTAACTATGGCTACACCTTC.

The V call is TRBV4-3, the J call TRBJ2-3, with D perhaps TRBD1 or TRBD2 (6 bases each). There are 17 residues in the CDR3. In germline, CDR1 is LGHNA, CDR2 YSLEER. V was trimmed by 1 base and J by 4 bases, leaving 18 bases between them. DNA for the CDR3: TGCGCCAGCAGCCAAGTAAGGGGGGACCTTAGGGCAGATACGCAGTATTTT. Translated, it gives CASSQVRGDLRADTQYF.

This clonotype has only a few counts. The J gene is TRBJ2-3, the V gene TRBV28; no clear D gene. This CDR3 is built from 13 residues. The germline V gene encodes CDR1 MDHEN and CDR2 SYDVKM. Between the trimmed V and J ends, which lost 5 bases and 4 bases, there was a span of 10 bases. CDR3 nucleotides: TGTGCCAGCAGTCGAAGAGTGGCAGATACGCAGTATTTT. Translated, it gives CASSRRVADTQYF. The full variable domain, its missing parts supplied by reference TRBV28 and TRBJ2-3, is DVKVTQSSRYLVKRTGEKVFLECVQDMDHENMFWYRQDPGLGLRLIYFSYDVKMKEKGDIPEGYSVSREKKERFSLILESASTNQTSMYLCASSRRVADTQYFGPGTRLTVL.

This clonotype was seen only a few times. The V and J genes are TRBV19 and TRBJ1-5, with 8 bases identical to TRBD1. With 3 bases clipped from V and 3 bases from J, the junction kept 7 bases outside the gene matches. CDR1 and CDR2 from the germline V gene are LNHDA and SQIVND (reference sequence). CDR3 length: 16 residues. This CDR3 is CASSIGGQVFNQPQHF. The CDR3 DNA is TGTGCCAGTAGTATCGGGGGACAGGTATTCAATCAGCCCCAGCATTTT.